Detailed here is one T cell receptor beta chain. This sample was taken from a study of blood T cell repertoires in COVID-19. Germline V CDR1 and CDR2: SEHNR, FQNEAQ (reference sequence). J lost 10 bases, V lost 1 base, and 7 bases had no gene match. The CDR3 consists of 16 residues. The data were produced by immunoSEQ multiplex PCR, yet TCRdb's version contains in-frame clones alone and is incomplete. The sample gives around 150,000 clones, roughly four fifths of which show up once; approximately 10% is in the top ten. This clonotype was sampled from a middle-aged man who had recovered from COVID-19. The J gene is TRBJ1-6, the V gene TRBV7-9, with 10 bases fitting TRBD1. Source material: PBMCs or T cells enriched from blood (not recorded which). CDR3 sequence: CASSLGPGQGRSPLHF. The CDR3 region has the DNA TGTGCCAGCAGCTTAGGGCCGGGACAGGGGAGATCACCCCTCCACTTT.